A selection of T cell receptor beta chains follows, all from one sample in a study of CD8 T cells in ankylosing spondylitis. TCRdb passed the 5' RACE reads through MiXCR, listing each CDR3 protein once. Found here are about 150,000 distinct CDR3 sequences, about 7% of them singletons; the top ten hold 12%. The material sequenced was blood, either unsorted or a sorted T cell fraction (not recorded which). All receptors derive from a female donor with ankylosing spondylitis or in good health (not recorded which). Each CDR3 is given with its conserved first and last residue. Fields, in order: D gene, J gene, V gene, clone size, CDR3 protein, CDR3 DNA. D genes are given only for firm matches. A row's size may be missing; if present it is once, few, many or a size class.

d_call: NA; j_call: TRBJ1-1; v_call: TRBV20-1; clone_size: many; cdr3_aa: CSTNMAGEDTEAFF; cdr3_nt: TGCAGTACAAATATGGCAGGGGAGGACACTGAAGCTTTCTTT
d_call: NA; j_call: TRBJ2-7; v_call: TRBV20-1; clone_size: NA; cdr3_aa: CSANTGTLYEQYF; cdr3_nt: TGCAGTGCTAACACAGGGACCCTCTACGAGCAGTACTTC
d_call: NA; j_call: TRBJ1-1; v_call: TRBV25-1; clone_size: many; cdr3_aa: CASSDQGLNSAEAFF; cdr3_nt: TGTGCCAGCAGTGATCAAGGACTGAATTCAGCTGAAGCTTTCTTT
d_call: TRBD1; j_call: TRBJ2-4; v_call: TRBV6-2/TRBV6-3; clone_size: many; cdr3_aa: CASSDDRGEAKNIQYF; cdr3_nt: TGTGCCAGCAGTGATGACAGGGGGGAAGCCAAAAACATTCAGTACTTC
d_call: TRBD1; j_call: TRBJ1-1; v_call: TRBV5-1; clone_size: many; cdr3_aa: CASSGTVMNTEAFF; cdr3_nt: TGCGCCAGCAGCGGGACAGTGATGAACACTGAAGCTTTCTTT
d_call: TRBD2; j_call: TRBJ2-3; v_call: TRBV2; clone_size: many; cdr3_aa: CASSEAPQLAGEPTDTQYF; cdr3_nt: TGTGCCAGCAGTGAAGCGCCCCAACTAGCGGGGGAGCCCACAGATACGCAGTATTTT
d_call: NA; j_call: TRBJ1-5; v_call: TRBV12-3/TRBV12-4; clone_size: many; cdr3_aa: CASSFSVLIRSNQPQHF; cdr3_nt: TGTGCCAGCAGTTTTTCGGTCCTCATTCGTAGCAATCAGCCCCAGCATTTT
d_call: NA; j_call: TRBJ2-3; v_call: TRBV12-3/TRBV12-4; clone_size: few; cdr3_aa: CASSPPGTATDTQYF; cdr3_nt: TGTGCCAGCAGTCCCCCCGGGACGGCCACAGATACGCAGTATTTT
d_call: TRBD1; j_call: TRBJ2-5; v_call: TRBV27; clone_size: many; cdr3_aa: CASSYSQGETQYF; cdr3_nt: TGTGCCAGCAGTTATTCACAGGGGGAGACCCAGTACTTC
d_call: NA; j_call: TRBJ1-1; v_call: TRBV19; clone_size: many; cdr3_aa: CASSGGAQNTEAFF; cdr3_nt: TGTGCCAGTAGTGGAGGGGCCCAGAACACTGAAGCTTTCTTT
d_call: NA; j_call: TRBJ2-3; v_call: TRBV20-1; clone_size: NA; cdr3_aa: CSFWGQGRSFITDTQYF; cdr3_nt: TGCAGCTTCTGGGGCCAGGGGCGTTCCTTCATCACAGATACGCAGTATTTT
d_call: NA; j_call: TRBJ1-4; v_call: TRBV7-9; clone_size: many; cdr3_aa: CASGYRDEKLFF; cdr3_nt: TGTGCCAGCGGATACCGGGATGAAAAACTGTTTTTT
d_call: NA; j_call: TRBJ1-5; v_call: TRBV27; clone_size: few; cdr3_aa: CASSSGAASNQPQHF; cdr3_nt: TGTGCCAGCAGTTCAGGTGCAGCGAGCAATCAGCCCCAGCATTTT
d_call: NA; j_call: TRBJ2-5; v_call: TRBV5-1; clone_size: many; cdr3_aa: CASSSTAQETQYF; cdr3_nt: TGCGCCAGCAGCTCTACAGCACAAGAGACCCAGTACTTC
d_call: NA; j_call: TRBJ2-5; v_call: TRBV7-9; clone_size: NA; cdr3_aa: CASSDTGSQETQYF; cdr3_nt: TGTGCCAGCAGCGATACAGGGTCCCAAGAGACCCAGTACTTC
d_call: TRBD2; j_call: TRBJ2-1; v_call: TRBV7-3; clone_size: many; cdr3_aa: CASSSGTSGGYNEQFF; cdr3_nt: TGTGCCAGCAGTAGTGGGACTAGCGGGGGCTACAATGAGCAGTTCTTC
d_call: NA; j_call: TRBJ1-3; v_call: TRBV7-2; clone_size: many; cdr3_aa: CASSSGASGTHTIYF; cdr3_nt: TGTGCCAGCAGCTCTGGGGCTTCGGGGACCCACACCATATATTTT
d_call: NA; j_call: TRBJ1-1; v_call: TRBV19; clone_size: NA; cdr3_aa: CASNRQSTEAFF; cdr3_nt: TGTGCCAGTAACCGACAGAGCACTGAAGCTTTCTTT
d_call: NA; j_call: TRBJ2-5; v_call: TRBV11-2; clone_size: NA; cdr3_aa: CASSLLTGAGETQYF; cdr3_nt: TGTGCCAGCAGCTTACTGACGGGGGCCGGGGAGACCCAGTACTTC
d_call: TRBD1; j_call: TRBJ2-1; v_call: TRBV5-1; clone_size: many; cdr3_aa: CASSDGTGPNYNEQFF; cdr3_nt: TGCGCCAGCAGCGACGGGACAGGGCCGAACTACAATGAGCAGTTCTTC
d_call: NA; j_call: TRBJ2-3; v_call: TRBV5-1; clone_size: NA; cdr3_aa: CASSLDRVNTQYF; cdr3_nt: TGCGCCAGCAGCTTGGACAGGGTAAATACGCAGTATTTT
d_call: TRBD2; j_call: TRBJ2-5; v_call: TRBV6-5; clone_size: many; cdr3_aa: CASSYDFGGGQETQYF; cdr3_nt: TGTGCCAGCAGTTACGACTTTGGCGGGGGACAAGAGACCCAGTACTTC
d_call: TRBD2; j_call: TRBJ2-7; v_call: TRBV6-5; clone_size: NA; cdr3_aa: CASSYGTSGSYEQYF; cdr3_nt: TGTGCCAGCAGTTACGGGACTAGCGGATCCTACGAGCAGTACTTC
d_call: TRBD1; j_call: TRBJ1-1; v_call: TRBV7-9; clone_size: many; cdr3_aa: CASSLGQVNTEAFF; cdr3_nt: TGCGCCAGCAGCCTAGGACAGGTGAACACTGAAGCTTTCTTT
d_call: TRBD1; j_call: TRBJ1-6; v_call: TRBV7-9; clone_size: few; cdr3_aa: CASSSDPTGVHSPLHF; cdr3_nt: TGTGCCAGCAGCTCAGACCCAACAGGGGTGCATTCACCCCTCCACTTT
d_call: NA; j_call: TRBJ1-1; v_call: TRBV27; clone_size: many; cdr3_aa: CASSPMPGRFMNTEAFF; cdr3_nt: TGTGCCAGCAGTCCGATGCCAGGAAGATTCATGAACACTGAAGCTTTCTTT
d_call: TRBD2; j_call: TRBJ2-3; v_call: TRBV7-8; clone_size: many; cdr3_aa: CASSTSGGPVDTQYF; cdr3_nt: TGTGCCAGCAGCACGAGCGGGGGGCCCGTAGATACGCAGTATTTT
d_call: TRBD1; j_call: TRBJ2-6; v_call: TRBV6-1; clone_size: many; cdr3_aa: CASGNRDRGANVLTF; cdr3_nt: TGTGCCAGCGGAAACAGGGACAGAGGGGCCAACGTCCTGACTTTC
d_call: NA; j_call: TRBJ2-5; v_call: TRBV25-1; clone_size: many; cdr3_aa: CASSPSPGGEETQYF; cdr3_nt: TGTGCCAGCAGTCCCTCCCCCGGGGGAGAAGAGACCCAGTACTTC
d_call: NA; j_call: TRBJ1-1; v_call: TRBV2; clone_size: NA; cdr3_aa: CASSEGGWDTEAFF; cdr3_nt: TGTGCCAGCAGTGAAGGGGGCTGGGACACTGAAGCTTTCTTT
d_call: TRBD1; j_call: TRBJ1-1; v_call: TRBV5-1; clone_size: many; cdr3_aa: CASSRRQGSMNTEAFF; cdr3_nt: TGCGCCAGCAGCAGAAGACAGGGAAGCATGAACACTGAAGCTTTCTTT
d_call: TRBD2; j_call: TRBJ2-1; v_call: TRBV5-1; clone_size: many; cdr3_aa: CASSLGLAGGLYNEQFF; cdr3_nt: TGCGCCAGCAGCCTAGGCCTAGCGGGGGGGCTCTACAATGAGCAGTTCTTC
d_call: NA; j_call: TRBJ1-5; v_call: TRBV30; clone_size: many; cdr3_aa: CAWRDTGGYQPQHF; cdr3_nt: TGTGCCTGGAGGGACACTGGGGGATATCAGCCCCAGCATTTT
d_call: NA; j_call: TRBJ2-1; v_call: TRBV4-3; clone_size: many; cdr3_aa: CASSQDLGRGYNEQFF; cdr3_nt: TGCGCCAGCAGCCAAGATCTGGGTCGGGGCTACAATGAGCAGTTCTTC
d_call: NA; j_call: TRBJ2-7; v_call: TRBV11-2; clone_size: NA; cdr3_aa: CASSQRGQNYEQYF; cdr3_nt: TGTGCCAGCAGCCAACGAGGCCAAAATTACGAGCAGTACTTC
d_call: NA; j_call: TRBJ1-5; v_call: TRBV4-1; clone_size: many; cdr3_aa: CASSQEGYSPSGVQHF; cdr3_nt: TGCGCCAGCAGCCAAGAAGGGTATAGCCCCTCAGGTGTCCAGCATTTT
d_call: NA; j_call: TRBJ1-1; v_call: TRBV9; clone_size: NA; cdr3_aa: CASSNIRDTEAFF; cdr3_nt: TGTGCCAGCAGCAATATAAGAGACACTGAAGCTTTCTTT
d_call: NA; j_call: TRBJ1-5; v_call: TRBV9; clone_size: NA; cdr3_aa: CASSSRDNNQPQHF; cdr3_nt: TGTGCCAGCAGCTCCCGGGACAACAATCAGCCCCAGCATTTT
d_call: NA; j_call: TRBJ2-1; v_call: TRBV28; clone_size: many; cdr3_aa: CASSLRLYNEQFF; cdr3_nt: TGTGCCAGCAGTCTGAGACTGTACAATGAGCAGTTCTTC
d_call: TRBD2; j_call: TRBJ2-5; v_call: TRBV27; clone_size: many; cdr3_aa: CASSPKGLARETQYF; cdr3_nt: TGTGCCAGCAGTCCCAAGGGACTAGCTAGGGAGACCCAGTACTTC
d_call: NA; j_call: TRBJ2-3; v_call: TRBV7-2; clone_size: many; cdr3_aa: CASSPPGTGTQDTQYF; cdr3_nt: TGTGCCAGCAGCCCCCCAGGAACAGGGACGCAAGATACGCAGTATTTT
d_call: NA; j_call: TRBJ1-2; v_call: TRBV6-5; clone_size: many; cdr3_aa: CASSYGGPADYGYTF; cdr3_nt: TGTGCCAGCAGTTACGGGGGCCCGGCGGACTATGGCTACACCTTC
d_call: NA; j_call: TRBJ1-2; v_call: TRBV4-1; clone_size: many; cdr3_aa: CASSQGLDSVELYGYTF; cdr3_nt: TGCGCCAGCAGCCAAGGGCTCGACAGCGTAGAGCTCTATGGCTACACCTTC
d_call: NA; j_call: TRBJ1-2; v_call: TRBV4-1; clone_size: many; cdr3_aa: CASSPFGSGGYGYTF; cdr3_nt: TGCGCCAGCAGCCCCTTCGGGAGTGGTGGCTATGGCTACACCTTC
d_call: TRBD2; j_call: TRBJ2-1; v_call: TRBV7-3; clone_size: NA; cdr3_aa: CASSLEGGSSYNEQFF; cdr3_nt: TGTGCCAGCAGCTTAGAGGGAGGGAGCTCCTACAATGAGCAGTTCTTC
d_call: TRBD1; j_call: TRBJ1-4; v_call: TRBV6-1; clone_size: many; cdr3_aa: CASSEQGAWEKLFF; cdr3_nt: TGTGCCAGCAGTGAACAGGGGGCGTGGGAAAAACTGTTTTTT
d_call: TRBD1; j_call: TRBJ2-7; v_call: TRBV20-1; clone_size: many; cdr3_aa: CSARLPGQGYEQYF; cdr3_nt: TGCAGTGCTAGACTACCGGGACAGGGGTACGAGCAGTACTTC
d_call: NA; j_call: TRBJ1-3; v_call: TRBV20-1; clone_size: many; cdr3_aa: CSARTDEYSGNTIYF; cdr3_nt: TGCAGTGCCCGGACGGATGAATACTCTGGAAACACCATATATTTT
d_call: NA; j_call: TRBJ1-2; v_call: TRBV6-1; clone_size: many; cdr3_aa: CASSGIGGLDYGYTF; cdr3_nt: TGTGCCAGCAGTGGGATTGGGGGCCTGGACTATGGCTACACCTTC
d_call: NA; j_call: TRBJ2-5; v_call: TRBV20-1; clone_size: many; cdr3_aa: CSGLPQETQYF; cdr3_nt: TGCAGTGGTCTTCCCCAAGAGACCCAGTACTTC
d_call: TRBD2; j_call: TRBJ2-2; v_call: TRBV11-2; clone_size: NA; cdr3_aa: CASSGPSGGAIGELFF; cdr3_nt: TGTGCCAGCAGCGGTCCTAGCGGGGGGGCAATCGGGGAGCTGTTTTTT
d_call: TRBD1; j_call: TRBJ2-1; v_call: TRBV19; clone_size: few; cdr3_aa: CASSIEDRGYNEQFF; cdr3_nt: TGTGCCAGTAGTATAGAGGACAGGGGTTACAATGAGCAGTTCTTC
d_call: NA; j_call: TRBJ1-5; v_call: TRBV20-1; clone_size: many; cdr3_aa: CSARAAGEVGNQPQHF; cdr3_nt: TGCAGTGCTAGAGCCGCGGGCGAAGTAGGCAATCAGCCCCAGCATTTT